Listed below are T cell receptor beta chains from one sample, sequenced in a study of cytomegalovirus exposure and HLA in healthy donors. Sequencing used immunoSEQ multiplex PCR; TCRdb keeps in-frame clones, though not all of them. The repertoire holds 130,000 to 150,000 clones, about 89% seen once, with over 3% in the top ten. The specimen was PBMCs. The origin of the receptors is a young woman in good health and CMV-seropositive. The CDR3 runs from the conserved cysteine through the conserved F or W. The D gene is left open where the match is weak. Clone sizes are given selectively: once, few, many, or a class where the clone is expanded.

>TRBJ1-3|TRBV6-5|-|-
TGTGCCAGCAGCCGTACAATGGGGCCCGGAAACACCATATATTTT
CASSRTMGPGNTIYF
>TRBJ2-7|TRBV30|-|-
TGTGCCTGGAGTAACCTAGATGGAGAGCAGTACTTC
CAWSNLDGEQYF
>TRBJ2-7|TRBV2|-|-
TGTGCCAGCAGAATGGCGGGAACGTCGGGGGAGCAGTACTTC
CASRMAGTSGEQYF
>TRBJ2-1|TRBV10-3|-|-
TGTGCCATCAGTGAGGCGAGCGGAGTAGCCTACAATGAGCAGTTCTTC
CAISEASGVAYNEQFF
>TRBJ2-7|TRBV7-2|-|-
TGTGCCAGCAGCGTGGTTACAAGGGGGAGAAACTCCTACGAGCAGTACTTC
CASSVVTRGRNSYEQYF
>TRBJ1-2|TRBV7-9|-|-
TGTGCCAGCAGCTTAGCGCCTCAGGGTTGGCGAGAAGGCTACACCTTC
CASSLAPQGWREGYTF
>TRBJ2-1|TRBV6-6|-|TRBD1
TGTGCCAGCCTGAGGGACAGGCTCAATGAGCAGTTCTTC
CASLRDRLNEQFF
>TRBJ1-4|TRBV6-1|-|-
TGTGCCAGCGTTCGGCGGGTAGGTGAAAAACTGTTTTTT
CASVRRVGEKLFF
>TRBJ1-4|TRBV11-3|-|TRBD1
TGTGCCAGCAGCCTATGGACAGGGGGCGGTGAAAAACTGTTTTTT
CASSLWTGGGEKLFF
>TRBJ2-3|TRBV7-3|-|TRBD2
TGTGCCAGCAGCCCCGGACTAGCGACAGATACGCAGTATTTT
CASSPGLATDTQYF
>TRBJ2-2|TRBV6-4|-|-
TGTGCCAGCAGTCCTGACAGTTCGAACACCGGGGAGCTGTTTTTT
CASSPDSSNTGELFF
>TRBJ2-1|TRBV6-5|-|TRBD2
TGTGCCAGCAGTTACGTAGCGGGATCTTACAATGAGCAGTTCTTC
CASSYVAGSYNEQFF
>TRBJ2-3|TRBV6-4|once|TRBD1
TGTGCCAGCAGCCGGACAGGGGGCAGCGCAGATACGCAGTATTTT
CASSRTGGSADTQYF
>TRBJ2-7|TRBV28|once|TRBD1
TGTGCCAGCAGTCCACCACGGGACAGGATCACCCGCGGAGTCGAGCAGTACTTC
CASSPPRDRITRGVEQYF
>TRBJ1-2|TRBV6-4|once|-
TGTGCCAGCAGTGAGAACAGCTTTCCCCATGATGGCTACACCTTC
CASSENSFPHDGYTF
>TRBJ2-7|TRBV7-9|-|-
TGTGCCAGCAGCTTCTCGGGTGGTGAGCAGTACTTC
CASSFSGGEQYF
>TRBJ2-1|TRBV5-4|-|TRBD1
TGTGCCAGCAGCTCCGGGACAGGGCACAATGAGCAGTTCTTC
CASSSGTGHNEQFF
>TRBJ2-7|TRBV6-5|few|TRBD1
TGTGCCAGCAGTTCCTTACCGGGACAGGGTGACCACGAGCAGTACTTC
CASSSLPGQGDHEQYF
>TRBJ2-1|TRBV2|-|-
TGTGCCTCTCGAGGGCTGGACTGGCAGTTCTTC
CASRGLDWQFF
>TRBJ2-5|TRBV4-1|once|TRBD1
TGCGCCAGCAGCCACGAGGGGGCCCAAGAGACCCAGTACTTC
CASSHEGAQETQYF
>TRBJ2-1|TRBV9|-|TRBD1
TGTGCCAGCAGCGTAGAGGGGACAGTCTCCTACAATGAGCAGTTCTTC
CASSVEGTVSYNEQFF
>TRBJ2-1|TRBV13|-|TRBD2
TGTGCCAGCAGCCGCCAAGCCCTAGCGGGAGATAAGGGACTGTGGTACAATGAGCAGTTCTTC
CASSRQALAGDKGLWYNEQFF
>TRBJ2-3|TRBV10-1|few|-
TGCGCCAGCAGTGTTGTAGCAGATACGCAGTATTTT
CASSVVADTQYF
>TRBJ2-5|TRBV7-2|-|TRBD2
TGTGCCAGCAGCTTACTAGCGGGAGGGTCGGGCGAGACCCAGTACTTC
CASSLLAGGSGETQYF
>TRBJ2-1|TRBV13|-|TRBD1
TGTGCCAGCAGCCGGACAGGGTTAAATGAGCAGTTCTTC
CASSRTGLNEQFF
>TRBJ1-5|TRBV5-1|-|-
TGCGCCAGCAGCTTGGACAGCCATAGCAATCAGCCCCAGCATTTT
CASSLDSHSNQPQHF
>TRBJ1-2|TRBV19|-|TRBD1
TGTGCCAGTACCCCGGACAGGGCTGGCGGCTACACCTTC
CASTPDRAGGYTF
>TRBJ1-5|TRBV4-1|-|-
TGCGCCAGCAGCCGAGGGGGTTCAGAGGGTGGCAATCAGCCCCAGCATTTT
CASSRGGSEGGNQPQHF
>TRBJ1-1|TRBV30|-|-
TGTGCCTGGAGTGGTATGGGGGCCCCTATGAACACTGAAGCTTTCTTT
CAWSGMGAPMNTEAFF
>TRBJ2-1|TRBV25-1|-|TRBD1
TGTGCCAGCAGTGATCCAGGGGGTACGCGAAATGAGCAGTTCTTC
CASSDPGGTRNEQFF
>TRBJ2-3|TRBV28|-|TRBD2
TGTGCCAGCAGTTTGGCGGGGGTCACAGATACGCAGTATTTT
CASSLAGVTDTQYF